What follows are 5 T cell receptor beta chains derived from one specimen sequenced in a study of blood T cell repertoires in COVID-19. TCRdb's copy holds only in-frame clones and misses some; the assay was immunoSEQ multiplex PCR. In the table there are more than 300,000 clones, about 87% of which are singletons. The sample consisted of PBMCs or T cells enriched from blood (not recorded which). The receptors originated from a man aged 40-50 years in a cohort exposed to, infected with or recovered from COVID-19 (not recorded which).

The CDR3 loop is CASSAPRDRVWAFF. The CDR3 DNA reads as TGTGCCAGTAGTGCACCCCGGGACAGGGTTTGGGCTTTCTTT. The J gene is TRBJ1-1, the V gene TRBV19; the match to TRBD1 covers 9 bases. The CDR3 totals 14 residues. The V and J ends lost 5 bases and 11 bases, in that order; junction bases with no gene match: 12. Per the germline V gene, CDR1 is LNHDA and CDR2 is SQIVND (reference sequence).

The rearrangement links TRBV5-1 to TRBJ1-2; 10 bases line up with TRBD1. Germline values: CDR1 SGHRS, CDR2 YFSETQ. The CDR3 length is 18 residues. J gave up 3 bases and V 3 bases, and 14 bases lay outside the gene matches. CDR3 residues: CASSSQAGQGPSHYGYTF. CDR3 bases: TGCGCCAGCAGCTCCCAGGCGGGACAGGGGCCGAGTCACTATGGCTACACCTTC.

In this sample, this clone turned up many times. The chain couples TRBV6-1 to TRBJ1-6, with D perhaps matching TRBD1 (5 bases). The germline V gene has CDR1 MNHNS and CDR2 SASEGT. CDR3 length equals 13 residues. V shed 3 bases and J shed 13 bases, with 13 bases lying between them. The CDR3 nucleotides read TGTGCCAGCAGTGATTATGGGGGGAGGCCCCTCCACTTT. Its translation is CASSDYGGRPLHF.

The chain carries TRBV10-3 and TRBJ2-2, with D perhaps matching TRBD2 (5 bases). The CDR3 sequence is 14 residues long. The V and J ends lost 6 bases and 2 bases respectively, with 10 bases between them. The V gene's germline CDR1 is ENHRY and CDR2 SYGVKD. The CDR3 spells CAIRTTRNTGELFF. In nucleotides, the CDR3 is TGTGCCATCAGAACCACTAGAAACACCGGGGAGCTGTTTTTT.

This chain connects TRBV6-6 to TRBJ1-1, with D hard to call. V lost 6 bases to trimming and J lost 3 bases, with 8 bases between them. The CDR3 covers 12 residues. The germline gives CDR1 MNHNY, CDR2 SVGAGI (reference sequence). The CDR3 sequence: CASRTRDTEAFF. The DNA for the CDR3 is TGTGCCAGCAGAACACGGGACACTGAAGCTTTCTTT.